This T cell receptor (beta chain) was identified in a study of siplizumab effects on memory and regulatory T cells (dated by TCRdb to the late 2010s). A note on the overall study: The study examined how the anti-CD2 antibody siplizumab affects alloreactive T-cell subsets in allogeneic mixed lymphocyte reactions built from human PBMCs.

Turning to this clone: The antigen it binds to is not known. No much larger clone exists at a distance of one base, and base qualities are not known.

From cysteine to phenylalanine, the CDR3 is 17 amino acids long. Left in the record is the CDR3 DNA by itself, 51 bases read in frame from the first base. From the germline V gene, CDR1 is SGHNT and CDR2 is YENEEA. Clipping removes 6 bases from V and 2 bases from J, with 13 as the unmatched junction base count. General study outcomes and caveats: Because sequences at frequencies below about 10^-5 were poorly captured, only a minor fraction of alloreactive clones could be mapped back to unstimulated subsets. Greater diversity appeared to be present in unstimulated naive T cells than in memory T cells, and a substantial contribution to the alloresponse seemed to be made by naive cells. About 80-96% of proliferating CD4+ or CD8+ clones could not be given a naive or memory phenotype. Of the alloreactive CD4+ clones that could be mapped, the Treg-derived share averaged about 63% with siplizumab compared with roughly 27% in control reactions. Whether proliferating Tregs from siplizumab cultures were suppressive was not functionally confirmed. The cumulative frequency of alloreactive sequences that could be traced back to unstimulated CD4+ memory T cells was significantly reduced by siplizumab.

Library method: the immunoSEQ multiplex PCR assay. About 10^5 TCR templates per sample were assayed by the deep sequencing platform. Genomic DNA extracted from sorted T cells was used for TCRbeta CDR3 sequencing. The source study handled its data this way. The R programming language was used for clonal analysis of the TCRbeta CDR3 data. Alloreactive CD4+ and CD8+ clones were defined by comparing unstimulated samples with post-reaction CFSE-low samples. Regulatory or non-regulatory origin of alloreactive CD4+ clones was assigned by matching sequences to the sorted unstimulated Treg and non-Treg repertoires. TCRdb took over this immuneACCESS table, retaining in-frame rearrangements with V and J assigned. Such tables are incomplete; in checked studies, under half of the missing clones stem from an unresolved V gene, and the remainder is unexplained. V and J calls and clone size are copied from that table; D and trimming were computed from the DNA. The sample contains fewer than 70,000 clones, over 70% of them found a single time. Of the sample, 1.7% is held by the ten largest clones.

Sorted unstimulated T cells and proliferating T cells recovered from mixed lymphocyte reactions were subjected to TCRbeta CDR3 sequencing. Fresh whole blood from roughly 10 HLA-typed healthy donors was used to isolate PBMCs. To map where alloreactive clones came from, unstimulated CD4+ regulatory T cells were FACS-sorted. This clonotype originated in a human donor in good health. The sequence is built from TRBV11-3 and TRBJ2-3; 8 of the junction bases match TRBD1. Sequencing input: Tregs sorted from blood. The nucleotide sequence reads as follows: TGTGCCAGCAGTCAAGGACAGGGAACACATTTCACAGATACGCAGTATTTT. Translated, it gives CASSQGQGTHFTDTQYF. Here the CDR3 is joined to the reference TRBV11-3 and TRBJ2-3 genes, and the full variable domain is: EAGVVQSPRYKIIEKKQPVAFWCNPISGHNTLYWYLQNLGQGPELLIRYENEEAVDDSQLPKDRFSAERLKGVDSTLKIQPAELGDSAVYLCASSQGQGTHFTDTQYFGPGTRLTVL.